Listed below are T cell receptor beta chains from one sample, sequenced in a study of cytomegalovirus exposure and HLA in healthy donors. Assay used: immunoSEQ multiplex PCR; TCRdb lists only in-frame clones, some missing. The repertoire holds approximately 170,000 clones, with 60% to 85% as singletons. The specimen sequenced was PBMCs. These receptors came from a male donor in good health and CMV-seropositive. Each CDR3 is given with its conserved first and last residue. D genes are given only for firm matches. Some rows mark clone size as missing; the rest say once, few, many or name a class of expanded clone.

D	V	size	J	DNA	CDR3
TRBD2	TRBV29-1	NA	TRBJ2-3	TGCAGCGCCCGGACTAGCGGGGGCCATACGCAGTATTTT	CSARTSGGHTQYF
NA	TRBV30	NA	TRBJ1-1	TGTGCCTGGAGTGTAATGCCAGCCCTTGGGCGCACTGAAGCTTTCTTT	CAWSVMPALGRTEAFF
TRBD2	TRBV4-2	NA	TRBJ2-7	TGTGCCAGCAGCCAAGTCGTTGATAGCGGGGGGGCTTACGAGCAGTACTTC	CASSQVVDSGGAYEQYF
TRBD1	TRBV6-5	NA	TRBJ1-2	TGTGCCAGCAGTTACTCGGGACAGGTCTATGGCTACACCTTC	CASSYSGQVYGYTF
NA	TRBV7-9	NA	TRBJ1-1	TGTGCCAGCAGCTTAGGAGGTCGGAACACTGAAGCTTTCTTT	CASSLGGRNTEAFF
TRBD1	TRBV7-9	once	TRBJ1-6	TGTGCCAGCAGCCTCGGGACAGTTGAGGATTCACCCCTCCACTTT	CASSLGTVEDSPLHF
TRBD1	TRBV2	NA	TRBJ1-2	TGTGCCAGCAGTCCCGACAGGGGCCGGGATTTTAACTATGGCTACACCTTC	CASSPDRGRDFNYGYTF
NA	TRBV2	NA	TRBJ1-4	TGTGCCAGCGAGAGGGAAAAACTGTTTTTT	CASEREKLFF
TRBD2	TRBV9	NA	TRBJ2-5	TGTGCCAGCAGCGTATCGTCTAGCGGGGAGTGGGAGACCCAGTACTTC	CASSVSSSGEWETQYF
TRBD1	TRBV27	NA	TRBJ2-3	TGTGCCAGCAGTCACTTACAGGGGAAGGATACGCAGTATTTT	CASSHLQGKDTQYF
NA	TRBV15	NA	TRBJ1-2	TGTGCCACCAGCAGAGATGAGGGCAGAGCGCCTTATGGCTACACCTTC	CATSRDEGRAPYGYTF
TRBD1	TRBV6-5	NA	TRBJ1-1	TGTGCCAGCAGTTCAGGGGGAAACGGGAACACTGAAGCTTTCTTT	CASSSGGNGNTEAFF
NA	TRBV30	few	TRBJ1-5	TGTGCCTGGAGTGTAGGAGGTACCCCTTATCAGCCCCAGCATTTT	CAWSVGGTPYQPQHF
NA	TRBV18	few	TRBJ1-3	TGTGCCAGCTCACCAAGCGCGGGGACTGGAAACACCATATATTTT	CASSPSAGTGNTIYF
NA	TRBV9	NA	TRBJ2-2	TGTGCCAGCAGCACTACTAGTAAAGCCGGGGAGCTGTTTTTT	CASSTTSKAGELFF
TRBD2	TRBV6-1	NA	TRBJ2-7	TGTGCCAGCAGCGGCCTGCGGGGGGGCGAGCAGTACTTC	CASSGLRGGEQYF
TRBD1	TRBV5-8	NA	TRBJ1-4	TGTGCCAGCAGCTTGCTGGGACAGGGGGGTGAAAAACTGTTTTTT	CASSLLGQGGEKLFF
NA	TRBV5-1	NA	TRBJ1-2	TGCGCCAGCGCCCCCTACAGGACAGCTAACTATGGCTACACCTTC	CASAPYRTANYGYTF
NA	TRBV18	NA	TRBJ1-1	TGTGCCAGCTCAAGCACCGGTAAGAACACTGAAGCTTTCTTT	CASSSTGKNTEAFF
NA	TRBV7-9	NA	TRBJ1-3	TGTGCCAGCACCCTTAACACCATATATTTT	CASTLNTIYF
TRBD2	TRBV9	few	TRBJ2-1	TGTGCCAGCAGCGGCGGGGGGGCCCCCTACAATGAGCAGTTCTTC	CASSGGGAPYNEQFF
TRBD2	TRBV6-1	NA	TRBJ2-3	TGTGCCAGCAGTGAGGGACTAGCCTCCACAGATACGCAGTATTTT	CASSEGLASTDTQYF
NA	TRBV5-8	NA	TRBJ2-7	TGTGCCAGCACCCGAGGGGGTAACTCCTACGAGCAGTACTTC	CASTRGGNSYEQYF
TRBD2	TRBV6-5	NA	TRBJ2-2	TGTGCCAGCAGCGGACTAGAGAACACCGGGGAGCTGTTTTTT	CASSGLENTGELFF
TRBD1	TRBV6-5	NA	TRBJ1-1	TGTGCCAGCAGTTACGCCACAGGGGGGAACACTGAAGCTTTCTTT	CASSYATGGNTEAFF
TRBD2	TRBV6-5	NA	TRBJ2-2	TGTGCCAGCAGTCCCAGCGGGGGTGACGGGGAGCTGTTTTTT	CASSPSGGDGELFF
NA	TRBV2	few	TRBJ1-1	TGTGCCAGCAGTGAAGCGGAAGGGGTCAAAGCTTTCTTT	CASSEAEGVKAFF
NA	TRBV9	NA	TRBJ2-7	TGTGCCAGCAGCGTGCGACAGGACTCCTACGAGCAGTACTTC	CASSVRQDSYEQYF
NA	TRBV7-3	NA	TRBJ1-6	TGTGCCAGCAGCGAGACAGGACTCCATTCACCCCTCCACTTT	CASSETGLHSPLHF
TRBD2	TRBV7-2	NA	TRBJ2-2	TGTGCCAGCAGCTTCTTCAGCGGGGGGGTGACCGGGGAGCTGTTTTTT	CASSFFSGGVTGELFF
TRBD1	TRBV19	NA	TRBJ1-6	TGTGCCATCGGGACAGGCAATAATTCACCCCTCCACTTT	CAIGTGNNSPLHF
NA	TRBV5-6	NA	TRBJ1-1	TGTGCCAGCAGCTTGGGTCTTCGGTCTGAAGCTTTCTTT	CASSLGLRSEAFF
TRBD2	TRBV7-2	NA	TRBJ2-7	TGTGCCAGCAGCTCTCGCCGGGGGGGAGATTTCCTGTACGAGCAGTACTTC	CASSSRRGGDFLYEQYF
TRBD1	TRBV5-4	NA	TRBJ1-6	TGTGCCAGCAGCTCCCGACAGGGAAATTCACCCCTCCACTTT	CASSSRQGNSPLHF
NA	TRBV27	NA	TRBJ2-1	TGTGCCAGCAGTTCTATCTTGAGGGGGTCAAGTAAGCAGTTCTTC	CASSSILRGSSKQFF
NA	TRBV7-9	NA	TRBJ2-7	TGTGCCAGCAGCTTAGAGACAACATCTCAGTACTTC	CASSLETTSQYF
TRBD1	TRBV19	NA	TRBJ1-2	TGTGCCAGTAGTCCCTGGGACAGGAATAACTATGGCTACACCTTC	CASSPWDRNNYGYTF
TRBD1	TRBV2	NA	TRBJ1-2	TGTGCCAGCAGTGAGGGACAGGGACCCGGCTACACCTTC	CASSEGQGPGYTF
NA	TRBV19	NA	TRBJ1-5	TGTGCCAGTAGTAACCAGGGAGGAACTCAGCCCCAGCATTTT	CASSNQGGTQPQHF
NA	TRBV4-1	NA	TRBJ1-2	TGCGCCAGCAGCCACAAAGGCGGGACTGCCCCGGGAACGCAAGAAGCTAACTATGGCTACACCTTC	CASSHKGGTAPGTQEANYGYTF
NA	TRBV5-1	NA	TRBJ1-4	TGCGCCAGCAGCGAGAAAACAGGTTATAATGAAAAACTGTTTTTT	CASSEKTGYNEKLFF
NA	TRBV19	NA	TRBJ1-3	TGTGCCAGTACCCAGGACACTTTCTCTGGAAACACCATATATTTT	CASTQDTFSGNTIYF
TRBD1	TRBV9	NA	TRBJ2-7	TGTGCCAGCAGCCCCCAACGAGGACAGGGGGTCTACGAGCAGTACTTC	CASSPQRGQGVYEQYF
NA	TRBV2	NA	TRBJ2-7	TGTGCCAGCAGCGATGGACAGAGGAGCTCCTACGAGCAGTACTTC	CASSDGQRSSYEQYF
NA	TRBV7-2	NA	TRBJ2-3	TGTGCCAGCAGCTTAGGGGGAGGAGTCCACACAGATACGCAGTATTTT	CASSLGGGVHTDTQYF
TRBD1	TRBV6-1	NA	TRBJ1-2	TGTGCCATCGAACCGGGACAGGGGGCGCGGGGCTACACCTTC	CAIEPGQGARGYTF
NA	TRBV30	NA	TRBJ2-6	TGTGCCTGGAGTGTACCAGCTGGGGCCAACGTCCTGACTTTC	CAWSVPAGANVLTF
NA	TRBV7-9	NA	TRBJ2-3	TGTGCCAGCAGCTTAGTGGCTACTACCCCGAGGACAGATACGCAGTATTTT	CASSLVATTPRTDTQYF